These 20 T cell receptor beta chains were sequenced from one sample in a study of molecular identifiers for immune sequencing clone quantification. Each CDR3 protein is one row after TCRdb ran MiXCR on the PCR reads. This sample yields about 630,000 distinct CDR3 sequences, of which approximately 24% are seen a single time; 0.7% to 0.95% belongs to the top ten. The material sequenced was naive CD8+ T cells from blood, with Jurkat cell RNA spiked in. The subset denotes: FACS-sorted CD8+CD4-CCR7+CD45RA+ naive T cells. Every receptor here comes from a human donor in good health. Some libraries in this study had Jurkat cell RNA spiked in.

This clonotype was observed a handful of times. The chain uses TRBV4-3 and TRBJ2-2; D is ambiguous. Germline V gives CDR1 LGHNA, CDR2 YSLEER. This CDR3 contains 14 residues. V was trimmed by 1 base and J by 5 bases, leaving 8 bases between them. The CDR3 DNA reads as TGCGCCAGCAGCCAAGTTGTAGGGACCGGGGAGCTGTTTTTT. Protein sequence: CASSQVVGTGELFF.

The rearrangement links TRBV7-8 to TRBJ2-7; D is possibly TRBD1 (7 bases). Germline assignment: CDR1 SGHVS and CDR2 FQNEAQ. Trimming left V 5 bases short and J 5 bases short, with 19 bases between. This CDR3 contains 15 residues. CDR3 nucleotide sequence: TGTGCCAGCAGCCGAGCCGTGACAGGGACTCACGAGCAGTACTTC. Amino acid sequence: CASSRAVTGTHEQYF. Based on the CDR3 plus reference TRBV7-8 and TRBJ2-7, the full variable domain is GAGVSQSPRYKVAKRGQDVALRCDPISGHVSLFWYQQALGQGPEFLTYFQNEAQLDKSGLPSDRFFAERPEGSVSTLKIQRTQQEDSAVYLCASSRAVTGTHEQYFGPGTRLTVT.

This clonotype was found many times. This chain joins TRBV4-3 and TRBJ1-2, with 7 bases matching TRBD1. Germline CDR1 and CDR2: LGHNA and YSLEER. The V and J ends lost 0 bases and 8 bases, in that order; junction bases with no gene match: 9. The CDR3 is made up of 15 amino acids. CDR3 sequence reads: CASSQDYAGGYGYTF. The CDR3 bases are TGCGCCAGCAGCCAAGATTACGCAGGGGGTTACGGCTACACCTTC.

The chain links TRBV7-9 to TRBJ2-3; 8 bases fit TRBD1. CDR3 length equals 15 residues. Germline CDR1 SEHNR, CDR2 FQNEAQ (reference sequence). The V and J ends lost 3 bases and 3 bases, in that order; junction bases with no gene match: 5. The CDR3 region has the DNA TGTGCCAGCAGCTTCTTGACAGGGGTTACAGATACGCAGTATTTT. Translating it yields CASSFLTGVTDTQYF.

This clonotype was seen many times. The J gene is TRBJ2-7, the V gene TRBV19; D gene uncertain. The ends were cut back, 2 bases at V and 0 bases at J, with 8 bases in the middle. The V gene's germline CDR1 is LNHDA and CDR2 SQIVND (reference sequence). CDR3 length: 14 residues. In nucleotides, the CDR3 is TGTGCCAGTAGTATACTAGGTACCTCCTACGAGCAGTACTTC. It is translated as CASSILGTSYEQYF.

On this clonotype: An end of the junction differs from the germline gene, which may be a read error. This CDR3 reads CASSDGPVQPEHF. The DNA of the CDR3 is TGTGCCAGTAGTGATGGGCCAGTTCAGCCCGAGCATTTT. This chain uses TRBV19 with TRBJ1-5; D not certain. This CDR3 has 13 residues. Looked up from germline, CDR1 is LNHDA and CDR2 is SQIVND (reference sequence).

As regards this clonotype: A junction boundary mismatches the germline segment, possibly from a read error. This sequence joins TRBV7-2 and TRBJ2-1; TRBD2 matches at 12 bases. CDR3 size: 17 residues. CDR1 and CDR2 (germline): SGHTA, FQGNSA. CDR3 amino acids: CASSLLLTSGRGNEQIF. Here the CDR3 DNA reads TGTGCCAGCAGCTTACTGTTGACTAGCGGGAGAGGCAATGAGCAGATCTTC.

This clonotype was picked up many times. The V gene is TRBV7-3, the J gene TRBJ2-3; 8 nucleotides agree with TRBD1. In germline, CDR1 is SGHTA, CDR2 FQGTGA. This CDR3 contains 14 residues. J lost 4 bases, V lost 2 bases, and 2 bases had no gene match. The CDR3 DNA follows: TGTGCCAGCAGCTTACAGGGGGCTTCAGATACGCAGTATTTT. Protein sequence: CASSLQGASDTQYF.

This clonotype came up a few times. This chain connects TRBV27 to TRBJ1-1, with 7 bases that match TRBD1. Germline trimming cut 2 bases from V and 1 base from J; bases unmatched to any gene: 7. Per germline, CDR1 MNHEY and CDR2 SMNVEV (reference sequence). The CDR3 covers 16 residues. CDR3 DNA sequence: TGTGCCAGCAGTTTAACAGGGGCCGCACCGAACACTGAAGCTTTCTTT. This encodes CASSLTGAAPNTEAFF.

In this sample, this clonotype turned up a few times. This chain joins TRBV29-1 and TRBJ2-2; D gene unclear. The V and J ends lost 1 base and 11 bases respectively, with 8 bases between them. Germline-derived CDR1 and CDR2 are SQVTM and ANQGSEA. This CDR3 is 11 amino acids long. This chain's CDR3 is CSVEGARELFF. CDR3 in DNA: TGCAGCGTTGAAGGGGCGCGAGAGCTGTTTTTT.

The CDR3 sequence: CASSQHGQAPNTEAFF. CDR3 bases: TGCGCCAGCAGCCAACATGGACAGGCCCCGAACACTGAAGCTTTCTTT. V gene TRBV4-1 combines with J gene TRBJ1-1; 7 bases line up with TRBD1. This CDR3 contains 16 residues. Looked up from germline, CDR1 is MGHRA and CDR2 is YSYEKL. The trim removed 2 bases at V and 1 base at J, leaving 7 bases unmatched.

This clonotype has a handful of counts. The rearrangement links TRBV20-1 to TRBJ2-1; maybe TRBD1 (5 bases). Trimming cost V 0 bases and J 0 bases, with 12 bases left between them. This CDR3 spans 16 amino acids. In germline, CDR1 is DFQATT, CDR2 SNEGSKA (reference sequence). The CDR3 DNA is TGCAGTGCTAGAGACCCGACAGTGCTCTCCTACAATGAGCAGTTCTTC. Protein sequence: CSARDPTVLSYNEQFF.

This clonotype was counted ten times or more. CDR3 DNA: TGTGCCAGCAGTGGATCCCCCTCGGGACACCCCTACGAGCAGTACTTC. Its protein product is CASSGSPSGHPYEQYF. The chain links TRBV25-1 to TRBJ2-7; D might be TRBD1 (6 bases). Germline values: CDR1 MGHDK, CDR2 SYGVNS. Deletions cut 4 bases from V and 2 bases from J, with 18 bases between. The CDR3 consists of 16 residues.

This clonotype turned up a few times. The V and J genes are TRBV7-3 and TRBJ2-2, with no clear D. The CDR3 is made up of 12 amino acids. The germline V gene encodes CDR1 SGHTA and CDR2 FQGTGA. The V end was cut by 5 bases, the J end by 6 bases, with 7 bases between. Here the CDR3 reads CASSKTAGELFF. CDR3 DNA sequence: TGTGCCAGCAGCAAGACCGCCGGGGAGCTGTTTTTT.

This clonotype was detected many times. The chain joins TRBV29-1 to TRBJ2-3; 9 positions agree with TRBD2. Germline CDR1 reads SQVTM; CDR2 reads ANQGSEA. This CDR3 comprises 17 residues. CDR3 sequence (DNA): TGCGGAGCCCTGTCTTGGTCTAGCGGGGATATCACAGATACGCAGTATTTT. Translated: CGALSWSSGDITDTQYF.

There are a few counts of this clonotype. The CDR3 nucleotides are TGTGCCAGCAGCACATACCCGGACACCCAGCATTTT. It yields the protein CASSTYPDTQHF. The rearrangement links TRBV12-3 or TRBV12-4 to TRBJ1-5; perhaps TRBD1 as D (5 bases). Trimming cost V 6 bases and J 11 bases, with 14 bases left between them. The CDR3 covers 12 residues.

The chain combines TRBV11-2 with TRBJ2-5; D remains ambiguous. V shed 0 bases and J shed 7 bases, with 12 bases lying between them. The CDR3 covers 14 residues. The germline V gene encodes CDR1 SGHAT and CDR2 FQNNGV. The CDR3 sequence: CASSLDAARGTQYF. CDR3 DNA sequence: TGTGCCAGCAGCTTAGATGCAGCGAGAGGGACCCAGTACTTC.

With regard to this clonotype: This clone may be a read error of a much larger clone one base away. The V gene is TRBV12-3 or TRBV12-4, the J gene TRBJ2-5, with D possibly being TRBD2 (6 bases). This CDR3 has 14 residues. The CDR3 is CASSLGGLQETQNF. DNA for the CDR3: TGTGCCAGCAGTTTGGGGGGACTCCAGGAGACCCAGAACTTC.

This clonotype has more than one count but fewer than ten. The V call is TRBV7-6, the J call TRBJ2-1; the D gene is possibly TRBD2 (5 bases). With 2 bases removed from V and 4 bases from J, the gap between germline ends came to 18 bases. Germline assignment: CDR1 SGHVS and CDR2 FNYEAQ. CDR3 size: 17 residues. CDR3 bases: TGTGCCAGCAGCTTACTAGAGGACGGGGTAAATTACAATGAGCAGTTCTTC. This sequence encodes CASSLLEDGVNYNEQFF.

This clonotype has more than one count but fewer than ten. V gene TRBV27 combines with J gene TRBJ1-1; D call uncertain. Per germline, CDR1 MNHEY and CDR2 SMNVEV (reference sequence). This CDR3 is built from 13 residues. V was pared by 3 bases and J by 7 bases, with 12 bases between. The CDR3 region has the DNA TGTGCCAGCAGTTTCTTTACGGAGGGTGAAGCTTTCTTT. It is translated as CASSFFTEGEAFF.